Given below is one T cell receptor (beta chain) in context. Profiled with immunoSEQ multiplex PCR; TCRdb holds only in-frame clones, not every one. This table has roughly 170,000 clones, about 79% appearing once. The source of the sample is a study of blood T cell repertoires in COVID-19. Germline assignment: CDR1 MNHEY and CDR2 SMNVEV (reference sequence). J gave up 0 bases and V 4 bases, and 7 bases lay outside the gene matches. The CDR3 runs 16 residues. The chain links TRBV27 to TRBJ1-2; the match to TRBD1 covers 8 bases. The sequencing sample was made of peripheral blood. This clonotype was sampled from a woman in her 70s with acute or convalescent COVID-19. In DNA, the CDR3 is TGTGCCAGCAGTTATCTCAGGACAGGGTCTAACTATGGCTACACCTTC. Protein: CASSYLRTGSNYGYTF.